This T cell receptor (beta chain) was identified during a study of cytomegalovirus exposure and HLA in healthy donors. PCR employed 60 Vbeta and 13 Jbeta primers. Here immunoSEQ multiplex PCR was the method, and the copy in TCRdb shows in-frame clones only, minus some. In the table there are just under 95,000 clones, 84% of which are singletons. The CDR3 runs to 15 residues. The germline gives CDR1 SGHNT, CDR2 YYREEE (reference sequence). The ends lost 4 bases at V and 2 bases at J; junction bases unmatched: 6. Specimen: PBMCs. This receptor was obtained from a woman aged 18-29 years in good health and CMV-seropositive. This sequence joins TRBV5-4 and TRBJ1-3, with 7 bases aligning to TRBD1. This CDR3 reads CASSITGTAGNTIYF. CDR3 nucleotide sequence: TGTGCCAGCAGCATAACCGGGACAGCTGGAAACACCATATATTTT.